This TCR beta chain was profiled in a study of Ad26.COV2.S vaccination and SARS-CoV-2 variants (dated by TCRdb to 2020 to 2022). Turning to the overall study: Vaccine-arm donors came from COV1001, a multicentre, randomized, double-blind, placebo-controlled phase I-IIa trial of Ad26.COV2.S in healthy adults. A total of 32 samples were included in the TCR-sequenced set, comprising some 20 Ad26.COV2.S vaccine recipients, 5 placebo recipients and 8 SARS-CoV-2 convalescent individuals. Throughout the experiments and outcome assessment, investigators stayed blinded to trial group allocation. Trial participants were randomized into five groups of five: low-dose or high-dose Ad26.COV2.S given once or twice, or placebo on both occasions. The specificity and breadth of SARS-CoV-2-reactive T cell receptors after Ad26.COV2.S vaccination were assessed by TCRbeta repertoire sequencing. Ad26.COV2.S was administered intramuscularly at 5 x 10^10 or 1 x 10^11 viral particles, either as a single shot or as two shots given 56 days apart. On the study overall, not on this receptor specifically: Ad26.COV2.S recipients had higher spike-specific TCR breadth than placebo recipients (P = 0.0014). After vaccination, spike-specific CD8+ and CD4+ T cell responses were reported to show substantial breadth. Non-spike TCR breadth was comparable between vaccine and placebo recipients, consistent with the vaccine containing only spike. Comparing responses between vaccine doses or regimens was not something the study was powered to do. The authors noted that total T cell responses may have been underestimated by the TCR breadth and depth analyses.

The immunoSEQ Assay was the method used to sequence TCRbeta CDR3 regions. After extraction, genomic DNA underwent amplification by bias-controlled multiplex PCR, followed by high-throughput sequencing. The published analysis was carried out like this. Collapsing and filtering of sequences were performed to quantify the absolute abundance of each unique TCRbeta CDR3 region. T cell fraction was estimated by normalizing TCRbeta template counts to usable DNA, with usable DNA measured through amplification of reference genes found in all nucleated cells. Repertoire TCRs were annotated as SARS-CoV-2-specific when V gene, CDR3 amino acid sequence and J gene were exactly matched to a known reactive TCR set. The reference SARS-CoV-2 TCR set was derived from MIRA and filtered for enrichment in COVID-19-positive ImmuneCODE repertoires, a step that removed public or cross-reactive TCRs. Using the MIRA antigens, annotated TCRs were further analysed by specific ORF or by position within an ORF. Depth was the summed frequency of annotated unique rearrangements, while breadth was defined as annotated unique rearrangements over total unique productive rearrangements. Group comparisons of TCR breadth used two-sided Wilcoxon rank-sum tests. TCRdb took this table from immuneACCESS and kept in-frame rearrangements with V and J called. Such tables lack part of the clones; where checked against another copy, unresolved V genes explain under half of the gap, and the rest is unexplained. For V, J and clone size, that table is used; D and trimming come from the DNA. Here the sample has 300,000 to 350,000 clones; approximately 87% occur a single time. The top ten constitute around 5% of the sample.

This clone was recorded once. What this receptor recognizes is not known. Base qualities are not at hand, and no much larger clone is one base apart. The V end loses 3 bases and the J end loses 0 bases, and a stretch of 11 bases separates them. The CDR3 spans 15 residues, from the cysteine through the phenylalanine. This entry keeps only the CDR3 DNA: 45 bases, framed from base 1. CDR1 and CDR2 are drawn from the germline V gene: SNHLY, FYNNEI. The label giving this sample's treatment or condition can be read as: over 15 received Ad26.COV2.S at low or high dose, single or two shots; roughly five received placebo; per-sample allocation not given. For vaccine and placebo recipients, repertoires were sequenced using samples collected on day 63 after the first injection. Cohort 1b enrolled about two dozen adults aged 18-55 years at a single site in Boston, USA, between 29 July and 7 August 2020. Ad26.COV2.S was a replication-incompetent adenovirus type 26 vector expressing a prefusion-stabilized SARS-CoV-2 spike protein from the original Wuhan strain.

Source: peripheral blood, taken in a trial of Ad26.COV2.S vaccine versus placebo. Recombination connected TRBV2 to TRBJ1-1, with the D gene not clear enough to name. This TCR was recovered from a person between 18 and 65 years old who received the Ad26.COV2.S COVID-19 vaccine or a placebo. The CDR3 protein: CASSETPNLNTEAFF. In nucleotide form, the sequence is TGTGCCAGCAGTGAGACGCCGAACTTGAACACTGAAGCTTTCTTT.